The entry below gives a single TCR beta chain sequence along with its context. The protocol was immunoSEQ multiplex PCR, while the TCRdb copy is restricted to in-frame clones and leaves out a portion. This table has over 90,000 clones, approximately 87% appearing once. The data were taken from a study of glioma-infiltrating T cells after dendritic cell vaccination. Only patients with spare fresh-frozen tumor and over two years of follow-up were included. Germline loops: CDR1 MDHEN, CDR2 SYDVKM. The CDR3 runs to 15 residues. V lost 8 bases to trimming and J lost 0 bases, with 15 bases between them. This sample comprised blood, obtained before dendritic cell vaccination. The rearrangement links TRBV28 to TRBJ2-3, with TRBD2 as a possible D gene (6 bases). The source of this sequence is a human donor with glioblastoma. The CDR3 protein is CASGGSQGSTDTQYF. CDR3 in DNA: TGTGCCAGCGGAGGGTCTCAGGGTAGCACAGATACGCAGTATTTT.